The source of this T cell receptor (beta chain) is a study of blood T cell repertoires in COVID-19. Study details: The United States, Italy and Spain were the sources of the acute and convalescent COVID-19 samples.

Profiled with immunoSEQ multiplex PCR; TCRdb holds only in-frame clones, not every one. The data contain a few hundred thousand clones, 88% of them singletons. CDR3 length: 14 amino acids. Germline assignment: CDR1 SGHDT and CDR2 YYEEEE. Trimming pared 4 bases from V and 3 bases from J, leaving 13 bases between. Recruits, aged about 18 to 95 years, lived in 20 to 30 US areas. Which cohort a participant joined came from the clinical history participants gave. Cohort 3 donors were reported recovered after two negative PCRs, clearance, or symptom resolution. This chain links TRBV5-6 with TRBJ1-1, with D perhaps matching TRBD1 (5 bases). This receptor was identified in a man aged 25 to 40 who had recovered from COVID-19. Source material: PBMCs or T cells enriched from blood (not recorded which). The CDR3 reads CASSNYRLYTEAFF. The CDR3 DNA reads TGTGCCAGCAGCAACTACAGGTTATACACTGAAGCTTTCTTT.